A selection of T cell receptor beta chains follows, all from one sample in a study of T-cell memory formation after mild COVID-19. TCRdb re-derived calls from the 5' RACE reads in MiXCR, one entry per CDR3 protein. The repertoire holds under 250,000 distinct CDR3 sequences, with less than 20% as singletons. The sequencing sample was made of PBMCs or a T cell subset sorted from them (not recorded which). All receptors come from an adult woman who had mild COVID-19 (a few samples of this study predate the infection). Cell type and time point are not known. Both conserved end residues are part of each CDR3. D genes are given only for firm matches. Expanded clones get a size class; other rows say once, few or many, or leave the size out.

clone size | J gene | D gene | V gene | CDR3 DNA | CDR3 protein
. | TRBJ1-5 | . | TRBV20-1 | TGCAGCGCCGGACAGCATAGCAATCAGCCCCAGCATTTT | CSAGQHSNQPQHF
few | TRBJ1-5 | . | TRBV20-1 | TGCAGTGCTAGAGATGGGCAGAGTCCCCAGCATTTT | CSARDGQSPQHF
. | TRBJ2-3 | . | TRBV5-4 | TGTGCCAGCAGTTCGAGATTGCCGGCGGGAGATACGCAGTATTTT | CASSSRLPAGDTQYF
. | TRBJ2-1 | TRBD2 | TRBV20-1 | TGCAGTGCCCCAAACGCGGGCGGGAGTGTGGGGGAGCAGTTCTTC | CSAPNAGGSVGEQFF
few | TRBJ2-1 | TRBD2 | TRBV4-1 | TGCGCCAGCAGCCTCCCCGGTGCGGGGGGGAGAAATGAGCAGTTCTTC | CASSLPGAGGRNEQFF
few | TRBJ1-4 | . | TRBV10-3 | TGTGCCATCAGTGCCGGAGGACCTAATGAAAAACTGTTTTTT | CAISAGGPNEKLFF
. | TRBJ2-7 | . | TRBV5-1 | TGCGCCAGCGGTCGGGGTCTAGCGAGGTACGAGCAGTACTTC | CASGRGLARYEQYF
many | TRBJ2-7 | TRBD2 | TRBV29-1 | TGCAGCGTGGTGGGGGTTAGCGGGAGGGCCTGGCAGTACTTC | CSVVGVSGRAWQYF
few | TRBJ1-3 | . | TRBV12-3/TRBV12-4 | TGTGCCAGCAGTTTAGGGACCGGCGGAAACACCATATATTTT | CASSLGTGGNTIYF
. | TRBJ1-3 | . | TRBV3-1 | TGTGCCAGCAGCCAAATGCCAGGAGCAGGAAACACCATATATTTT | CASSQMPGAGNTIYF
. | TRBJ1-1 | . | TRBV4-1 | TGCGCCAGCAGCCAAGCCGGGGGAGGCACTGAAGCTTTATTT | CASSQAGGGTEALF
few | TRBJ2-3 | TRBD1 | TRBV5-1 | TGCGCCAGCAGTCCGCGGGCTAAGGGGGCCACAGATACGCAGTATTTT | CASSPRAKGATDTQYF
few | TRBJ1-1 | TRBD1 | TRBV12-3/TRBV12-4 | TGTGCCAGCAGGCGACAGGGGGGGTACACTGAAGCTTTCTTT | CASRRQGGYTEAFF
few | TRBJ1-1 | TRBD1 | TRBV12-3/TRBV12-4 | TGTGCCAGCATCCTCAGACAGGGCGCAAGTAGACTGAACACTGAAGCTTTCTTT | CASILRQGASRLNTEAFF
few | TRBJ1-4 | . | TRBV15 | TGTGCCACCAGCAGAGAGCAGGGGAATGAAAAACTGTTTTTT | CATSREQGNEKLFF
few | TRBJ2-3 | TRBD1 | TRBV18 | TGTGCCAGCTCACCAGGACAGGGGGCCTTACCTAGCACAGATACGCAGTATTTT | CASSPGQGALPSTDTQYF
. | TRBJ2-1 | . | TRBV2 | TGTGCCAGCTTAGGGGACCACTACAATGAGCAGTTCTTC | CASLGDHYNEQFF
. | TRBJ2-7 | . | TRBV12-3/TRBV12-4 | TGTGCCAGCAGTTTGCGCCCTGTCTACGAGCAGTACTTC | CASSLRPVYEQYF